This record concerns one T cell receptor (beta chain) sequence. Its antigen is not yet known. The data were obtained in a study of monozygotic twins with inflammatory bowel disease (dated by TCRdb to about 2019). Background on the whole study: The full study comprised 28 monozygotic twin pairs: nine German pairs (four IBD-concordant, five IBD-discordant) and 19 IBD-discordant Danish pairs. The search for disease-associated traits relied mainly on comparing IBD patients with their genetically identical healthy co-twins within discordant pairs. Each individual had, on average, about 151 000 unique TCRalpha sequences and 181 000 unique TCRbeta sequences available for analysis. The paper's findings and limits, for the study overall: A decrease in TCRbeta repertoire diversity, as measured by inverse Simpson index, was observed in IBD patients compared with their healthy co-twins. The results gave no support for a single strong signal or clonotype linked to IBD. Distinction between different T cell subtypes could not be achieved in the analysis. Repertoire similarity did not differ between concordant and discordant twins, which could be due to limited statistical power. Fewer clonotypes were shared with other individuals by IBD patients than by healthy twins, most markedly in patients showing signs of disease activity. Because patients received different immunosuppressive treatments, the repertoires may have picked up extra background noise and variability between individuals.

The library came from 5' RACE. Preparation of each TCR library used around 3,500 ng of total RNA. cDNA was synthesized with SMARTScribe reverse transcriptase in eight separate reactions per sample. During cDNA synthesis, template switching introduced unique molecular identifiers that contained a 6-nucleotide sample barcode. Amplification of TCRalpha and TCRbeta cDNA involved two nested PCRs of around 16 and 10 cycles, and each PCR was followed by bead purification. Before amplification, cDNA was treated with uracil DNA-glycosylase and purified using the QIAquick PCR purification kit. The second PCR added Illumina TruSeq-compatible adapters along with sample-specific barcodes. Library quality and concentration were checked on TapeStation and Qubit, and libraries were pooled at around 4.9 ng each. The pooled libraries were sequenced with 2 x 100 bp reads and custom sequencing primers on an Illumina HiSeq2500 single-index Rapid Run. In the source study's methods: UMI-based consensus assembly with MiGEC version 1.2.6 was used to correct PCR and sequencing errors. MiXCR version 2.1.1 was used for V(D)J alignment, clonotype assembly and CDR3 extraction. Gene usage, clonotype sharing and MAIT/NKT TCR abundance were normalised by analysing the top 1000, 10 000 and 20 000 clonotypes per sample. Diversity was computed as the inverse Simpson index with the vegan R package after downsampling to 27 000 UMIs. Paired Mann-Whitney U tests on discordant twin pairs were used, with Benjamini-Hochberg multiple-testing correction. Each entry corresponds to one CDR3 protein sequence from reads that TCRdb reprocessed, and DNA is not given. These V and J calls originate from TCRdb's pipeline instead of the authors' own analysis. This sample's clone table shows about 350,000 distinct CDR3 sequences. The ten largest clones add up to under 2.5% of the sample.

From each donor, a 2.5 ml peripheral blood sample was collected into PAXgene tubes and kept at -80 degrees C. Without T cell sorting, total RNA was isolated from whole blood using the PAXgene blood miRNA kit on an automated QIAcube. Peripheral blood from monozygotic twin pairs concordant or discordant for inflammatory bowel disease was subjected to deep TCRalpha and TCRbeta repertoire profiling with unique molecular barcoding. For every twin pair, smoking habits were documented, and each individual was categorised as a current, former or never smoker. CDR1 is given as SGHTA and CDR2 as FQGNSA, both from the germline V gene. Including the terminal cysteine and phenylalanine, the CDR3 comprises 14 residues. The DNA is unrecorded.

The sample was blood. This sequence uses TRBV7-2 and TRBJ1-6; the D gene TCRdb calls, TRBD1, cannot be checked with no DNA. The receptor was derived from a human donor with ulcerative colitis or Crohn's disease, or a healthy co-twin of an affected twin (not recorded which). The CDR3: CASRERWPASPLHF.